These 2 T cell receptor beta chains originate from one sample sequenced in a study of Ad26.COV2.S vaccination and SARS-CoV-2 variants. Treatment in this sample: roughly 20 received Ad26.COV2.S at low or high dose, single or two shots; 5 received placebo; per-sample allocation not given. On day 63 after the first injection, vaccine and placebo recipients gave samples. TCRdb keeps only in-frame clones here, not all; method: immunoSEQ multiplex PCR. The sample consists of about 330,000 clones, roughly 88% of them appearing once. Sequenced material: peripheral blood, taken in a trial of Ad26.COV2.S vaccine versus placebo. The receptors were gathered from a person between 18 and 59 years old who received the Ad26.COV2.S COVID-19 vaccine or a placebo.

The genes are TRBV5-8 and TRBJ2-1, with 8 bases identical to TRBD2. The CDR3 has 16 residues. In germline, CDR1 is SGHTS, CDR2 YDEGEE. Unmatched junction bases numbered 9, after V lost 0 bases and J lost 7 bases. DNA for the CDR3: TGTGCCAGCAGCTTGGCGGTTAGCGGGATCCGGAATGAGCAGTTCTTC. Protein sequence: CASSLAVSGIRNEQFF.

The rearrangement uses TRBV28 and TRBJ2-1, with 7 bases fitting TRBD2. With 5 bases clipped from V and 0 bases from J, the junction kept 7 bases outside the gene matches. Per germline, CDR1 MDHEN and CDR2 SYDVKM. The CDR3 is 16 amino acids. The CDR3 protein is CASSRISGGSYNEQFF. The CDR3 nucleotides read TGTGCCAGCAGTCGGATCTCGGGAGGCTCCTACAATGAGCAGTTCTTC.